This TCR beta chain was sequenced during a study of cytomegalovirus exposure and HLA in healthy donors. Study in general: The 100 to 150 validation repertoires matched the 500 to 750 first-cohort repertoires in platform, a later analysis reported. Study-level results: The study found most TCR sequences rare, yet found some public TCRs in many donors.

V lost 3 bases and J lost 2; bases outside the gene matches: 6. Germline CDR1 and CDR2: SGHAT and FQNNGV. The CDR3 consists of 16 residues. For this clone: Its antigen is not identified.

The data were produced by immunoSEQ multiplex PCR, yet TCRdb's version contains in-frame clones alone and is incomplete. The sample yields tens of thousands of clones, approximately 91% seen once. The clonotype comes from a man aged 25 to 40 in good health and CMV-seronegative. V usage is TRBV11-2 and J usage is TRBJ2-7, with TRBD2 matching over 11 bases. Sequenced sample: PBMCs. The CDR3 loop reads CASSLGRLAGTYEQYF. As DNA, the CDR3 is TGTGCCAGCAGCTTGGGACGACTAGCGGGGACCTACGAGCAGTACTTC.